The next 11 T cell receptor beta chains were all read from a single sample in a study of response to subunit inactivated influenza vaccine. TCRdb reanalysed the RT-PCR reads using MiXCR and keeps one entry per CDR3 protein. The sample has about 540,000 distinct CDR3 sequences; roughly 23% are singletons. These data also featured in a second study, about T cells expressing NK-cell markers. Per that paper: Synthesis of TCR beta cDNA relied on 5'RACE template switching carrying UMIs.

The sequencing used CD4+ T cells sorted from PBMCs, collected approximately 13 days after vaccination. The receptors shown here come from a man aged 45 to 65 who received an inactivated influenza vaccine.

This chain links TRBV29-1 with TRBJ2-7; 12 nucleotides agree with TRBD1. With 6 bases clipped from V and 3 bases from J, the junction kept 9 bases outside the gene matches. Germline V gene sequence: CDR1 SQVTM, CDR2 ANQGSEA. The CDR3 spans 15 residues. The CDR3 reads CSVQGQGAPNYEQYF. CDR3 sequence (DNA): TGCAGCGTCCAGGGACAGGGGGCCCCAAACTACGAGCAGTACTTC.

This clonotype was seen a few times. This chain connects TRBV12-3 or TRBV12-4 to TRBJ2-1; no firm D call. V was cut by 6 bases and J by 16 bases, with 22 bases left in between. The CDR3 totals 13 residues. CDR3 coding DNA: TGTGCCAGCAGGTCCGGGTCAGTTATTGAGGACTTCTTC. Its protein is CASRSGSVIEDFF.

This clonotype has only a few counts. V usage is TRBV4-3 and J usage is TRBJ2-5; TRBD2 aligns across 8 bases. The CDR3 extends over 14 amino acids. The V and J ends lost 0 bases and 5 bases, in that order; junction bases with no gene match: 2. The germline gives CDR1 LGHNA, CDR2 YSLEER. The CDR3 coding sequence is TGCGCCAGCAGCCAAGATCGCGGGGGGGAGACCCAGTACTTC. It specifies CASSQDRGGETQYF.

This clonotype was found a few times. V is TRBV5-1 and J is TRBJ2-7, with a weak D call TRBD2 (5 bases). From germline, CDR1 is SGHRS and CDR2 YFSETQ. Trimming pared 5 bases from V and 0 bases from J, leaving 9 bases between. The CDR3 covers 13 residues. CDR3 amino acids: CASSFGSSYEQYF. The DNA for the CDR3 is TGCGCCAGCAGTTTTGGGAGCTCCTACGAGCAGTACTTC.

The count of this clonotype is one. The chain couples TRBV29-1 to TRBJ2-7; 8 positions agree with TRBD1. This CDR3 has 15 amino acids. Germline loops: CDR1 SQVTM, CDR2 ANQGSEA. V trimming: 7 bases; J trimming: 6 bases; junction bases outside the gene matches: 17. DNA for the CDR3: TGCAGCGCACAGGTGACAGGGGTGGGAACGGGCGAGCAGTACTTC. It encodes CSAQVTGVGTGEQYF.

The CDR3 DNA reads as TGTGCCAGCAGCTTGGGGTATGGGGCCGGGGAGCTGTTTTTT. It is translated as CASSLGYGAGELFF. The chain couples TRBV11-3 to TRBJ2-2; D not certain. Germline-derived CDR1 and CDR2 are SGHNT and YENEEA. The CDR3 runs 14 residues. The V end lost 3 bases, the J end lost 6 bases, and 11 bases lay between the germline ends.

This clonotype was detected only a few times. CDR3 residues: CSARAATSNEQFF. CDR3 DNA: TGCAGTGCTAGAGCCGCGACTAGCAATGAGCAGTTCTTC. The chain uses TRBV20-1 and TRBJ2-1, with TRBD2 as a possible D gene (6 bases). V lost 1 base and J lost 6, with 10 bases in between. Germline V CDR1 and CDR2: DFQATT, SNEGSKA (reference sequence). The CDR3 has 13 residues.

The CDR3 region is CASSYGGMFGETQYF. The CDR3 nucleotides are TGTGCCAGCAGTTACGGTGGGATGTTCGGAGAGACCCAGTACTTC. V is TRBV6-5 and J is TRBJ2-5, with D uncertain. This CDR3 is built from 15 residues. Trimming shortened V by 2 bases and J by 4 bases, and 14 bases separated the two germline ends. Germline values: CDR1 MNHEY, CDR2 SVGAGI.

The table lists this clonotype with a few counts. The rearrangement links TRBV10-3 to TRBJ1-4; D is uncertain. Trimming removed 1 base at V and 0 bases at J, with 6 bases between. Germline lookup yields CDR1 ENHRY and CDR2 SYGVKD. This CDR3 is 15 amino acids long. For the CDR3, the DNA is TGTGCCATCAGTGAGTTCGGAACAACTAATGAAAAACTGTTTTTT. This translates into CAISEFGTTNEKLFF.

This clonotype has just a few counts. The chain combines TRBV12-3 or TRBV12-4 with TRBJ2-5; TRBD1 agrees at 9 bases. This CDR3 comprises 16 residues. J lost 5 bases, V lost 5 bases, and 12 bases had no gene match. CDR3 nucleotide sequence: TGTGCCAGCAGTCCAACTGGGACAGGGCTGAGGGAGACCCAGTACTTC. It yields the protein CASSPTGTGLRETQYF.

This rearrangement joins TRBV28 to TRBJ2-2; TRBD2 matches 10 bases. The J segment lost 4 bases and the V segment lost 7 bases, leaving 3 bases of the junction unmatched. CDR3 size: 14 residues. Germline-derived CDR1 and CDR2 are MDHEN and SYDVKM. The CDR3 DNA follows: TGTGCCAGCAACCGACTAGCGGGCACCGGGGAGCTGTTTTTT. It translates to CASNRLAGTGELFF.